This T cell receptor (beta chain) is from a study of T cell responses to AZD1222 COVID-19 vaccine. General study results and limits: At baseline, just five to seven AZD1222 recipients tested seropositive. Samples come after the peak T cell response, not at day 14.

This CDR3 region has 15 residues. Trimming took off 3 bases at V and 1 base at J, with 12 bases between the two ends. Germline V gene sequence: CDR1 KGHSH, CDR2 LQKENI. Comment on this clone: Its antigen is undetermined.

Sequencing used immunoSEQ multiplex PCR; TCRdb keeps in-frame clones, though not all of them. In the table there are roughly 150,000 clones, roughly 90% of which are singletons. The sequencing here drew on peripheral blood, taken on day 0 of AZD1222 vaccination. The rearrangement uses TRBV18 and TRBJ1-1; perhaps TRBD1 as D (6 bases). The TCR comes from an adult in good health. The CDR3 sequence is CASSPKTGSNTEAFF. CDR3 coding DNA: TGTGCCAGCTCACCGAAGACAGGATCGAACACTGAAGCTTTCTTT.